The 20 T cell receptor beta chains in this list originate from one sample, sequenced in a study of post-analysis software for immune sequencing data. Study-wide results and limits: Patients used four to six TRBV segments, including TRBV5-6, TRBV5-1 and TRBV20-1, more often than controls.

The TCR beta cDNA libraries contained unique molecular identifiers. Each CDR3 protein gets one entry after TCRdb re-called the PCR reads with MiXCR. The sample holds hundreds of thousands of distinct CDR3 sequences; roughly 46% are singletons and the top ten take over 1.5%. No antigen has been identified for these receptors. The sample comprised blood. These receptors were taken from a girl aged 10 to 17 with multiple sclerosis.

In its sample, this clonotype was seen a few times. The chain employs TRBV3-1 and TRBJ1-1; TRBD1 matches at 11 bases. V dropped 6 bases and J dropped 5; count of bases not matched to a gene: 5. Per germline, CDR1 LGHDT and CDR2 YNNKEL (reference sequence). The CDR3 is made up of 14 amino acids. The CDR3 spells CASRSDRGRTEAFF. The CDR3 DNA is TGTGCCAGCAGGTCGGACAGGGGGCGAACTGAAGCTTTCTTT.

This chain uses TRBV20-1 with TRBJ1-2, with 7 bases identical to TRBD1. Germline loops: CDR1 DFQATT, CDR2 SNEGSKA (reference sequence). The CDR3 spans 15 residues. J gave up 0 bases and V 5 bases, and 9 bases lay outside the gene matches. The CDR3 loop reads CSAANTGVANYGYTF. The CDR3 coding sequence is TGCAGTGCTGCCAATACAGGGGTAGCTAACTATGGCTACACCTTC.

There are a few counts of this clonotype. This rearrangement joins TRBV10-3 to TRBJ2-7, with 10 bases fitting TRBD1. The V and J ends lost 8 bases and 2 bases, in that order; junction bases with no gene match: 0. The CDR3 runs to 12 residues. Germline V gene data show CDR1 as ENHRY and CDR2 as SYGVKD. The CDR3 spells CAIGQGAYEQYF. The CDR3 DNA follows: TGTGCCATCGGACAGGGGGCCTACGAGCAGTACTTC.

The gene calls are TRBV7-2 and TRBJ2-7, with D unclear. This CDR3 region has 15 residues. Trimming took 4 bases from V and 3 from J, leaving 16 bases between them. Per germline, CDR1 SGHTA and CDR2 FQGNSA. The CDR3 is CASSYRNGLSYEQYF. CDR3 coding DNA: TGTGCCAGCAGCTATCGCAACGGGCTAAGCTACGAGCAGTACTTC.

The J gene is TRBJ2-5, the V gene TRBV5-1, with no clear D. Deletions cut 0 bases from V and 3 bases from J, with 6 bases between. The germline V gene encodes CDR1 SGHRS and CDR2 YFSETQ. This CDR3 has 13 amino acids. In nucleotides, the CDR3 is TGCGCCAGCAGCTTGGTCTCCGAAGAGACCCAGTACTTC. Protein sequence: CASSLVSEETQYF.

This clonotype was recorded at least ten times. A much larger clone lies one base from this, so it may be a read error. The J gene is TRBJ2-3, the V gene TRBV6-4; D is unresolved. V dropped 2 bases and J dropped 1 base, with 4 bases sitting between them. Germline V lookup: CDR1 MRHNA, CDR2 SNTAGT. CDR3 length equals 13 residues. The CDR3 reads CASSDRGTDTQYF. DNA of the CDR3: TGTGCCAGCAGTGACAGGGGCACAGATACGCAGTATTTT.

This chain joins TRBV12-3 or TRBV12-4 and TRBJ2-3; D call uncertain. The CDR3 is made up of 15 amino acids. Trimming cost V 5 bases and J 5 bases, with 17 bases left between them. The CDR3 nucleotides read TGTGCCAGCAGTCCTACGCACGGGCAAATAGATACGCAGTATTTT. It encodes CASSPTHGQIDTQYF.

This clonotype was detected a few times. The rearrangement links TRBV12-3 or TRBV12-4 to TRBJ1-4; 9 positions match TRBD1. The CDR3 has 14 residues. Trimming removed 6 bases from V and 9 bases from J; junction bases left unmatched: 8. DNA of the CDR3: TGTGCCAGCAGCTTTACAGGGGGCGGGAAAAAACTGTTTTTT. The encoded protein is CASSFTGGGKKLFF.

This chain links TRBV20-1 with TRBJ2-3; D gene uncertain. The V gene's germline CDR1 is DFQATT and CDR2 SNEGSKA (reference sequence). The CDR3 contains 15 residues. The V end was cut by 5 bases, the J end by 0 bases, with 15 bases between. The CDR3 DNA reads TGCAGTGCTCCACCGGCGCATGATAGCACAGATACGCAGTATTTT. This sequence encodes CSAPPAHDSTDTQYF.

J is TRBJ2-1 and V is TRBV2; D possibly corresponds to TRBD2 (6 bases). The V gene lost 2 bases and the J gene lost 8 bases, with 16 bases spanning the gap. The germline CDR1 and CDR2 sequences are SNHLY and FYNNEI. CDR3 length: 15 amino acids. The CDR3 reads CASSERIAVGYEQFF. The CDR3 region has the DNA TGTGCCAGCAGTGAAAGGATAGCGGTCGGGTATGAGCAGTTCTTC.

This clonotype showed up just once. One end of the junction fails to match germline, which may point to a read error. The chain employs TRBV18 and TRBJ2-5, with 8 bases matching TRBD2. CDR1 KGHSH and CDR2 LQKENI come from the germline V gene. The CDR3 runs to 14 residues. CDR3 in DNA: TGTGCCAACTCACCTAGCGGGTTCCAAGAGACCCAGTACTTC. Protein: CANSPSGFQETQYF.

As for this clonotype: A read error may produce the germline difference seen at one junction end. This chain uses TRBV3-1 with TRBJ2-1, with D possibly matching TRBD1 (6 bases). CDR1 and CDR2 (germline): LGHDT, YNNKEL (reference sequence). This CDR3 comprises 15 residues. The CDR3 sequence: CVSSQEARGNNEQFF. In DNA form, the CDR3 reads TGTGTCAGCAGCCAAGAGGCCAGGGGAAACAATGAGCAGTTCTTC.

The rearrangement joins TRBV20-1 to TRBJ2-1; D gene unclear. This CDR3 is built from 12 residues. From germline, CDR1 is DFQATT and CDR2 SNEGSKA (reference sequence). The V end lost 3 bases, the J end lost 3 bases, and 6 bases lay between the germline ends. This chain's CDR3 is CSARSDYNEQFF. CDR3 DNA: TGCAGTGCTAGGTCCGACTACAATGAGCAGTTCTTC.

This chain connects TRBV29-1 to TRBJ1-2, with no clear D. Germline V gene data show CDR1 as SQVTM and CDR2 as ANQGSEA. There are 17 residues in the CDR3. The V and J ends lost 3 bases and 0 bases respectively, with 20 bases between them. The CDR3 region has the DNA TGCAGCGTTGAGGGCGGATACCGACACTTAGCTAACTATGGCTACACCTTC. It yields the protein CSVEGGYRHLANYGYTF.

The J gene is TRBJ1-1, the V gene TRBV4-1, with unresolved D. Germline V gives CDR1 MGHRA, CDR2 YSYEKL. V lost 0 bases and J lost 1, with 9 bases in between. CDR3 size: 15 residues. The CDR3 region has the DNA TGCGCCAGCAGCCAAGAACGGCATTCGAACACTGAAGCTTTCTTT. It specifies CASSQERHSNTEAFF.

The rearrangement links TRBV5-1 to TRBJ2-1, with D possibly TRBD2 on 6 matching bases. Germline V gene lookup returns CDR1 SGHRS and CDR2 YFSETQ. The length of the CDR3 is 16 residues. V lost 5 bases and J 8 bases, leaving 23 bases between the germline ends. The CDR3 bases are TGCGCCAGCAGTTTGAAGGTTGGGACGGGGGTATATGAGCAGTTCTTC. Residues: CASSLKVGTGVYEQFF. Complete variable domain (other parts from reference TRBV5-1 and TRBJ2-1): KAGVTQTPRYLIKTRGQQVTLSCSPISGHRSVSWYQQTPGQGLQFLFEYFSETQRNKGNFPGRFSGRQFSNSRSEMNVSTLELGDSALYLCASSLKVGTGVYEQFFGPGTRLTVL.

V gene TRBV7-3 combines with J gene TRBJ1-1; D not resolved. Germline V lookup: CDR1 SGHTA, CDR2 FQGTGA. The length of the CDR3 is 12 residues. Trimming shortened V by 3 bases and J by 8 bases, and 10 bases separated the two germline ends. The CDR3 is CASSLVMEEAFF. CDR3 DNA sequence: TGTGCCAGCAGCTTGGTCATGGAGGAAGCTTTCTTT.

Turning to this clonotype: Lacking the conserved final phenylalanine or tryptophan, this CDR3 likely reflects a read error. The chain uses TRBV7-2 and TRBJ1-2; 7 bases align to TRBD1. With 1 base clipped from V and 4 bases from J, the junction kept 9 bases outside the gene matches. Looked up from germline, CDR1 is SGHTA and CDR2 is FQGNSA. The CDR3 has 16 amino acids. The CDR3: CASSLVSGTAIYGYTL. The CDR3 DNA reads TGTGCCAGCAGCTTAGTCTCCGGGACAGCGATCTATGGCTACACCCTC.

The V and J genes are TRBV7-9 and TRBJ2-7, with 8 bases aligning to TRBD2. This CDR3 is 14 amino acids long. The V gene end was trimmed by 2 bases and the J gene end by 3 bases; junction bases not matched to a gene: 3. The germline gives CDR1 SEHNR, CDR2 FQNEAQ (reference sequence). CDR3 in DNA: TGTGCCAGCAGCTTACACGGGGGGGTCTACGAGCAGTACTTC. Amino acids: CASSLHGGVYEQYF.

This clonotype occurred a few times. The J gene is TRBJ2-5, the V gene TRBV5-1, with D maybe TRBD2 (5 bases). The CDR3 is 14 residues long. CDR1 is SGHRS and CDR2 is YFSETQ in the germline V gene. Trimming removed 1 base at V and 5 bases at J, with 12 bases between. In DNA form, the CDR3 reads TGCGCCAGCAGCTTGTCCGTCGGGGAGGAGACCCAGTACTTC. This sequence encodes CASSLSVGEETQYF.